These 11 T cell receptor beta chains share one sample of origin, sequenced in a study of T-cell memory formation after mild COVID-19. Via MiXCR, TCRdb re-called the 5' RACE reads, giving one row per CDR3 protein. The table includes about 310,000 distinct CDR3 sequences, roughly 21% detected once. The material sequenced was PBMCs or a T cell subset sorted from them (not recorded which). These receptors all stem from a man in his late teens or twenties who had mild COVID-19 (a few samples of this study predate the infection). Cell type and time point are not known.

The gene calls are TRBV3-1 and TRBJ2-3; no clear D. This CDR3 is built from 16 residues. Germline values: CDR1 LGHDT, CDR2 YNNKEL (reference sequence). Trimming left V 0 bases short and J 0 bases short, with 10 bases between. The CDR3 bases are TGTGCCAGCAGCCAAGATATTTCGGATAGCACAGATACGCAGTATTTT. This codes for CASSQDISDSTDTQYF.

This chain joins TRBV7-9 and TRBJ2-7, with D possibly matching TRBD1 (5 bases). V shed 6 bases and J shed 4 bases, with 13 bases lying between them. The germline V gene encodes CDR1 SEHNR and CDR2 FQNEAQ (reference sequence). This CDR3 is built from 13 residues. The CDR3 sequence is CASSPSTVYEQYF. CDR3 nucleotide sequence: TGTGCCAGCAGTCCCTCGACAGTATACGAGCAGTACTTC.

Ten or more counts support this clonotype. The rearrangement joins TRBV12-3 or TRBV12-4 to TRBJ2-1; D not resolved. CDR3 length equals 15 residues. V lost 7 bases and J 1 base, leaving 14 bases between the germline ends. CDR3 in DNA: TGTGCCAGCAACCATAGGCGAGTATCCTACAATGAGCAGTTCTTC. Translated: CASNHRRVSYNEQFF.

The genes are TRBV11-2 and TRBJ2-5; D may be TRBD1 or TRBD2 (6 bases each). Trimming cost V 7 bases and J 4 bases, with 13 bases left between them. Germline V lookup: CDR1 SGHAT, CDR2 FQNNGV. The CDR3 extends over 13 amino acids. The DNA for the CDR3 is TGTGCCAGCAAAGGAGGGGGGAGAGAGACCCAGTACTTC. Its translation is CASKGGGRETQYF.

This clonotype has a handful of counts. CDR3 bases: TGTGCCAGCAGCTTAGCCGGGACTAGCGTCGCAGGGCGGCAGTTCTTC. Translation gives CASSLAGTSVAGRQFF. The V and J genes are TRBV7-2 and TRBJ2-1; 10 bases fit TRBD2. Unmatched junction bases numbered 11, after V lost 0 bases and J lost 12 bases. The CDR3 is 16 residues long. Germline CDR1 reads SGHTA; CDR2 reads FQGNSA.

This chain joins TRBV7-6 and TRBJ2-2, with D possibly matching TRBD2 (6 bases). The CDR3 runs to 15 residues. Trimming removed 6 bases at V and 7 bases at J, with 18 bases between. The germline V gene encodes CDR1 SGHVS and CDR2 FNYEAQ. The CDR3 spells CASSSLRGVGGELFF. The CDR3 DNA is TGTGCCAGCAGTTCTCTTCGCGGGGTAGGCGGGGAGCTGTTTTTT.

The sample holds many counts of this clonotype. The genes are TRBV6-2 or TRBV6-3 and TRBJ2-3; a possible D gene is TRBD1 (6 bases). Germline values: CDR1 MNHEY, CDR2 SVGEGT. This CDR3 comprises 13 residues. V was trimmed by 6 bases and J by 0 bases, leaving 7 bases between them. CDR3 DNA: TGTGCCAGCAGGGGGGCCAGCACAGATACGCAGTATTTT. It encodes CASRGASTDTQYF.

The chain joins TRBV7-2 to TRBJ1-5; D is uncertain. The CDR3 runs to 13 residues. CDR1 and CDR2 (germline): SGHTA, FQGNSA. The V and J ends lost 4 bases and 0 bases respectively, with 4 bases between them. The CDR3 nucleotides are TGTGCCAGCAGCTGGTATAGCAATCAGCCCCAGCATTTT. Protein sequence: CASSWYSNQPQHF.

This clonotype has more than one count but fewer than ten. The chain employs TRBV28 and TRBJ2-7; D is unclear. CDR3 length equals 11 residues. Trimming took off 5 bases at V and 7 bases at J, with 9 bases between the two ends. Germline assignment: CDR1 MDHEN and CDR2 SYDVKM. The DNA of the CDR3 is TGTGCCAGCAGTCGGGCCGGGGAGCAGTACGTC. It encodes CASSRAGEQYV.

This clonotype was picked up a small number of times. V is TRBV7-3 and J is TRBJ2-3; 11 positions match TRBD2. The J segment lost 5 bases and the V segment lost 5 bases, leaving 12 bases of the junction unmatched. The CDR3 length is 17 residues. Germline CDR1 SGHTA, CDR2 FQGTGA. The CDR3 loop reads CASSPPATSGVGDTQYF. The CDR3 coding sequence is TGTGCCAGCAGCCCTCCTGCGACTAGCGGGGTCGGAGATACGCAGTATTTT.

The genes are TRBV4-1 and TRBJ1-2; no definite D call. V was cut by 3 bases and J by 8 bases, with 13 bases left in between. Germline values: CDR1 MGHRA, CDR2 YSYEKL. The CDR3 sequence is 13 residues long. The CDR3 here is CASSQREGRGYTF. The CDR3 DNA is TGCGCCAGCAGCCAGAGGGAGGGTAGGGGCTACACCTTC.